The 30 T cell receptor beta chains presented below share a single source sample, sequenced in a study of CD8+ T cells in alopecia areata (dated by TCRdb to the late 2010s). The protocol used for the library was the immunoSEQ multiplex PCR assay. RNA was extracted from all samples and reverse transcribed into cDNA, which served as template for TCR sequencing. Drawn from immuneACCESS, this table holds only the in-frame rearrangements with V and J called that TCRdb kept. Clones are partly lost; checked studies trace under half to an unresolved V gene and leave the rest unexplained. For this sample the table gives roughly 150,000 clones, of which 55% were detected only once. 4% to 5.5% of the sample rests with the top ten. The sequenced sample consisted of CD4+ T cells sorted from blood. These receptors all come from a human donor in good health.

This clone was detected only a few times. This chain connects TRBV7-6 to TRBJ2-1; D is unresolved. This CDR3 region has 11 residues. The ends were cut back, 2 bases at V and 7 bases at J, with 3 bases in the middle. Germline V CDR1 and CDR2: SGHVS, FNYEAQ. The CDR3 nucleotides are TGTGCCAGCAGCTTACAGAATGAGCAGTTCTTC. Its translation is CASSLQNEQFF.

The chain joins TRBV2 to TRBJ2-7; D ambiguous. CDR3 length equals 15 residues. V dropped 4 bases and J dropped 0 bases, with 13 bases sitting between them. Germline V gives CDR1 SNHLY, CDR2 FYNNEI. The CDR3 DNA sequence: TGTGCCAGCAGTGTAGTGGACGGTGGCTCCTACGAGCAGTACTTC. The encoded protein is CASSVVDGGSYEQYF.

In its sample, this clone was seen a few times. This sequence joins TRBV29-1 and TRBJ2-1; 10 bases match TRBD2. The CDR3 consists of 14 residues. V trimming: 6 bases; J trimming: 6 bases; junction bases outside the gene matches: 8. Germline V lookup: CDR1 SQVTM, CDR2 ANQGSEA. The CDR3, as DNA: TGCAGCGTAGCTCTAGCGGGAGTAACCAATGAGCAGTTCTTC. Protein sequence: CSVALAGVTNEQFF.

This chain connects TRBV10-3 to TRBJ2-1; TRBD2 aligns across 9 bases. V trimming: 4 bases; J trimming: 12 bases; junction bases outside the gene matches: 4. This CDR3 is 12 amino acids long. The V gene's germline CDR1 is ENHRY and CDR2 SYGVKD. This chain's CDR3 is CAISAQAGGQFF. CDR3 coding DNA: TGTGCCATCAGTGCGCAAGCGGGAGGGCAGTTCTTC.

This rearrangement joins TRBV30 to TRBJ2-2; D is unresolved. The CDR3 has 12 residues. With 3 bases removed from V and 4 bases from J, the gap between germline ends came to 6 bases. In germline, CDR1 is GTSNPN, CDR2 SVGIG (reference sequence). The CDR3 sequence: CAWRRFTGELFF. In DNA form, the CDR3 reads TGTGCCTGGAGAAGGTTCACCGGGGAGCTGTTTTTT.

The rearrangement uses TRBV6-6 and TRBJ2-7; TRBD2 agrees at 13 bases. CDR3 length: 15 amino acids. Per the germline V gene, CDR1 is MNHNY and CDR2 is SVGAGI (reference sequence). V lost 5 bases, J lost 8 bases, and 9 bases stayed unmatched. The CDR3 DNA reads TGTGCCAGCAGTACGGGGACTAGCGGGATATTGAAGCAGTACTTC. This gives the protein CASSTGTSGILKQYF.

This chain joins TRBV29-1 and TRBJ1-1; TRBD1 matches 9 bases. V was pared by 6 bases and J by 1 base, with 12 bases of the junction left unmatched. CDR3 length equals 16 residues. Per the germline V gene, CDR1 is SQVTM and CDR2 is ANQGSEA. The CDR3 DNA sequence: TGCAGCGTAACGTATTCGGGACAGGGAAGGAACACTGAAGCTTTCTTT. The encoded protein is CSVTYSGQGRNTEAFF.

This clone was observed a few times. The chain carries TRBV14 and TRBJ2-5; 9 nucleotides line up with TRBD2. V lost 1 base, J lost 9 bases, and 3 bases stayed unmatched. The CDR3 totals 13 residues. Germline V gene lookup returns CDR1 SGHDN and CDR2 FVKESK. CDR3 nucleotide sequence: TGTGCCAGCAGCCAAGGCTCTAGCGGGGCCCAGTACTTC. Translation: CASSQGSSGAQYF.

This clone has a handful of counts. This chain links TRBV5-1 with TRBJ2-7; 8 bases are a match to TRBD2. This CDR3 region has 16 residues. The V and J ends lost 4 bases and 2 bases, in that order; junction bases with no gene match: 11. From germline, CDR1 is SGHRS and CDR2 YFSETQ. The CDR3 region is CASSPGSRRGAYEQYF. The CDR3 DNA reads as TGCGCCAGCAGCCCTGGGTCTCGGCGGGGGGCCTACGAGCAGTACTTC.

The chain has TRBV4-1 and TRBJ1-5; possibly TRBD1 for D (6 bases). Germline CDR1 reads MGHRA; CDR2 reads YSYEKL. Deletions cut 0 bases from V and 4 bases from J, with 10 bases between. The CDR3 is made up of 15 amino acids. The CDR3 spells CASSQDLRGNQPQHF. The CDR3 bases are TGCGCCAGCAGCCAAGATCTCAGGGGTAATCAGCCCCAGCATTTT.

The chain joins TRBV25-1 to TRBJ1-2; D uncertain. V was trimmed by 3 bases and J by 4 bases, leaving 12 bases between them. This CDR3 has 14 residues. CDR1 and CDR2 from the germline V gene are MGHDK and SYGVNS. CDR3 bases: TGTGCCAGCAGTGATTCCGGGCGGAGCTATGGCTACACCTTC. This codes for CASSDSGRSYGYTF.

The J gene is TRBJ2-1, the V gene TRBV4-2, with 13 bases matching TRBD2. This CDR3 comprises 18 residues. Germline V CDR1 and CDR2: LGHNA, YNFKEQ. V shed 1 base and J 6 bases; nucleotides not matched to a gene: 9. The CDR3 DNA is TGTGCCAGCAGCCAAGCCCTAGGTACTAGCGGGAGGGGCAATGAGCAGTTCTTC. Its protein is CASSQALGTSGRGNEQFF.

The chain uses TRBV20-1 and TRBJ2-3; D gene uncertain. The V gene's germline CDR1 is DFQATT and CDR2 SNEGSKA (reference sequence). V was shortened by 6 bases and J by 8 bases, with 6 bases between the two germline ends. The CDR3 consists of 9 residues. DNA of the CDR3: TGCAGTGCCCTCCTTACGCAGTATTTT. Its protein product is CSALLTQYF.

DNA for the CDR3: TGTGCCAGCAGTCAAGCCCGCGGCCCACTATACAATGAGCAGTTCTTC. As protein: CASSQARGPLYNEQFF. The chain uses TRBV11-2 and TRBJ2-1; D is ambiguous. V lost 6 bases to trimming and J lost 4 bases, with 19 bases between them. The germline V gene encodes CDR1 SGHAT and CDR2 FQNNGV. The CDR3 is 16 residues long.

The table lists this clone with a few counts. The chain uses TRBV10-3 and TRBJ2-7, with 11 bases fitting TRBD2. The CDR3 extends over 15 amino acids. CDR1 and CDR2 (germline): ENHRY, SYGVKD. V gave up 6 bases and J gave up 3 bases; unmatched junction bases: 7. This chain's CDR3 is CAISPGLAGGYEQYF. CDR3 sequence (DNA): TGTGCCATCAGCCCTGGGCTAGCGGGGGGCTACGAGCAGTACTTC.

The chain links TRBV5-1 to TRBJ2-6, with unresolved D. The CDR3 loop spans 14 amino acids. V lost 0 bases and J 3 bases, leaving 4 bases between the germline ends. Germline V gives CDR1 SGHRS, CDR2 YFSETQ. CDR3 coding DNA: TGCGCCAGCAGCTTGGTGGGTGGGGCCAACGTCCTGACTTTC. As protein: CASSLVGGANVLTF.

This clone was recorded a few times. The V and J genes are TRBV6-6 and TRBJ2-4; D unresolved. CDR3 size: 11 residues. V was clipped by 7 bases and J by 8 bases, with 9 bases between them. Looked up from germline, CDR1 is MNHNY and CDR2 is SVGAGI (reference sequence). The CDR3: CASMNSHIQYF. CDR3 DNA sequence: TGTGCCAGCATGAACTCGCACATTCAGTACTTC.

This chain links TRBV7-9 with TRBJ2-7; 8 positions agree with TRBD2. V gave up 4 bases and J gave up 4 bases; unmatched junction bases: 6. CDR3 length: 14 amino acids. Germline V gene lookup returns CDR1 SEHNR and CDR2 FQNEAQ (reference sequence). The CDR3 loop reads CASSSREGRYEQYF. CDR3 DNA: TGTGCCAGCAGCTCCCGGGAGGGCCGGTACGAGCAGTACTTC.

This rearrangement joins TRBV11-2 to TRBJ1-1; the match to TRBD1 covers 8 bases. The CDR3 extends over 13 amino acids. Trimming at V came to 5 bases and at J to 5 bases, leaving 4 bases not matched to a gene. CDR1 is SGHAT and CDR2 is FQNNGV in the germline V gene. The CDR3 DNA sequence: TGTGCCAGCAGCCTGGGACAGGCTACTGAAGCTTTCTTT. The encoded protein is CASSLGQATEAFF.

The chain carries TRBV10-2 and TRBJ2-5; D not certain. CDR3 length equals 13 residues. Germline V gene lookup returns CDR1 WSHSY and CDR2 SAAADI. V shed 7 bases and J shed 1 base, with 10 bases lying between them. The CDR3 loop reads CASTSDLQETQYF. DNA of the CDR3: TGCGCCAGCACTTCGGACCTCCAAGAGACCCAGTACTTC.

This clone was detected a few times. The chain joins TRBV29-1 to TRBJ2-7; D might be TRBD1 (6 bases). From germline, CDR1 is SQVTM and CDR2 ANQGSEA. The germline V and J ends were trimmed by 0 bases and 4 bases, with 19 bases remaining between them. The CDR3 is made up of 16 amino acids. The CDR3: CSVEEPDSTQDYEQYF. The CDR3 nucleotides read TGCAGCGTTGAAGAACCGGACAGTACACAAGATTACGAGCAGTACTTC.

This clone appeared once. The chain couples TRBV2 to TRBJ1-2, with a weak D call TRBD1 (6 bases). Trimming removed 8 bases from V and 3 bases from J, with 13 bases in between. Germline V gene sequence: CDR1 SNHLY, CDR2 FYNNEI. CDR3 length equals 13 residues. Written as DNA, the CDR3 is TGTGCCAGCCTTGGGGGGCACGACTATGGCTACACCTTC. Protein: CASLGGHDYGYTF.

CDR3 nucleotides: TGTGCCAGCTCACCAGGGGGGAATCAGCCCCAGCATTTT. Translating it yields CASSPGGNQPQHF. The chain has TRBV18 and TRBJ1-5, with D possibly TRBD1 on 5 matching bases. The length of the CDR3 is 13 residues. Trimming cost V 2 bases and J 4 bases, with 6 bases left between them. Germline CDR1 and CDR2: KGHSH and LQKENI.

This clone was recorded a few times. The chain recombines TRBV30 with TRBJ2-2, with TRBD1 as a possible D gene (5 bases). Trimming removed 1 base at V and 3 bases at J, with 9 bases between. Germline V CDR1 and CDR2: GTSNPN, SVGIG (reference sequence). The CDR3 spans 14 residues. The CDR3: CAWSGQLDTGELFF. As DNA, the CDR3 is TGTGCCTGGAGTGGACAGCTCGACACCGGGGAGCTGTTTTTT. Combining the CDR3 with reference TRBV30 and TRBJ2-2 gives the whole variable domain SQTIHQWPATLVQPVGSPLSLECTVEGTSNPNLYWYRQAAGRGLQLLFYSVGIGQISSEVPQNLSASRPQDRQFILSSKKLLLSDSGFYLCAWSGQLDTGELFFGEGSRLTVL.

This clone was detected once. This chain links TRBV6-6 with TRBJ1-2; TRBD1 agrees at 9 bases. The CDR3 sequence is 14 residues long. V shed 6 bases, J shed 7 bases, and the junction held 9 bases outside the gene matches. From germline, CDR1 is MNHNY and CDR2 SVGAGI (reference sequence). Here the CDR3 reads CASRLEQGAGGYTF. The DNA for the CDR3 is TGTGCCAGCAGGCTTGAACAGGGGGCTGGTGGCTACACCTTC.

This chain's CDR3 is CSAGILRHEAFF. CDR3 bases: TGCAGCGCCGGGATACTGAGGCATGAAGCTTTCTTT. The genes are TRBV29-1 and TRBJ1-1; D is unclear. There are 12 residues in the CDR3. V dropped 7 bases and J dropped 7 bases, with 16 bases sitting between them. CDR1 is SQVTM, CDR2 ANQGSEA, per germline. Drawing the rest from reference TRBV29-1 and TRBJ1-1, the complete variable domain is SAVISQKPSRDICQRGTSLTIQCQVDSQVTMMFWYRQQPGQSLTLIATANQGSEATYESGFVIDKFPISRPNLTFSTLTVSNMSPEDSSIYLCSAGILRHEAFFGQGTRLTVV.

The sample holds a few counts of this clone. V and J are TRBV4-1 and TRBJ2-3; TRBD2 is a possible D gene (6 bases). Germline V gene lookup returns CDR1 MGHRA and CDR2 YSYEKL. V was pared by 0 bases and J by 7 bases, with 17 bases between. There are 16 residues in the CDR3. Written as DNA, the CDR3 is TGCGCCAGCAGCCAAGAGGTAGCCGGGAGTTTCAATACGCAGTATTTT. Protein product: CASSQEVAGSFNTQYF.

The CDR3 here is CASSQDRGLRTGELFF. The DNA for the CDR3 is TGTGCCAGCAGCCAAGACAGGGGGCTACGAACCGGGGAGCTGTTTTTT. The chain couples TRBV4-2 to TRBJ2-2, with 8 positions matching TRBD1. CDR1 is LGHNA and CDR2 is YNFKEQ in the germline V gene. Germline trimming cut 0 bases from V and 5 bases from J; bases unmatched to any gene: 5. The CDR3 loop spans 16 amino acids.

This chain joins TRBV5-4 and TRBJ2-7; TRBD1 matches at 7 bases. V lost 2 bases, J lost 6 bases, and 14 bases stayed unmatched. The germline CDR1 and CDR2 sequences are SGHNT and YYREEE (reference sequence). The CDR3 extends over 16 amino acids. The chain's CDR3 is CASSLSLFRGTAEQYF. The DNA of the CDR3 is TGTGCCAGCAGCTTAAGCTTGTTCAGGGGGACCGCCGAGCAGTACTTC. Full variable domain (rest looked up from reference TRBV5-4 and TRBJ2-7): ETGVTQSPTHLIKTRGQQVTLRCSSQSGHNTVSWYQQALGQGPQFIFQYYREEENGRGNFPPRFSGLQFPNYSSELNVNALELDDSALYLCASSLSLFRGTAEQYFGPGTRLTVT.

The chain uses TRBV29-1 and TRBJ2-5; D not certain. The length of the CDR3 is 12 residues. Germline V CDR1 and CDR2: SQVTM, ANQGSEA. The V end was cut by 5 bases, the J end by 1 base, with 8 bases between. The CDR3, as DNA: TGCAGCGTTTCACAGCCCCAAGAGACCCAGTACTTC. Protein: CSVSQPQETQYF.